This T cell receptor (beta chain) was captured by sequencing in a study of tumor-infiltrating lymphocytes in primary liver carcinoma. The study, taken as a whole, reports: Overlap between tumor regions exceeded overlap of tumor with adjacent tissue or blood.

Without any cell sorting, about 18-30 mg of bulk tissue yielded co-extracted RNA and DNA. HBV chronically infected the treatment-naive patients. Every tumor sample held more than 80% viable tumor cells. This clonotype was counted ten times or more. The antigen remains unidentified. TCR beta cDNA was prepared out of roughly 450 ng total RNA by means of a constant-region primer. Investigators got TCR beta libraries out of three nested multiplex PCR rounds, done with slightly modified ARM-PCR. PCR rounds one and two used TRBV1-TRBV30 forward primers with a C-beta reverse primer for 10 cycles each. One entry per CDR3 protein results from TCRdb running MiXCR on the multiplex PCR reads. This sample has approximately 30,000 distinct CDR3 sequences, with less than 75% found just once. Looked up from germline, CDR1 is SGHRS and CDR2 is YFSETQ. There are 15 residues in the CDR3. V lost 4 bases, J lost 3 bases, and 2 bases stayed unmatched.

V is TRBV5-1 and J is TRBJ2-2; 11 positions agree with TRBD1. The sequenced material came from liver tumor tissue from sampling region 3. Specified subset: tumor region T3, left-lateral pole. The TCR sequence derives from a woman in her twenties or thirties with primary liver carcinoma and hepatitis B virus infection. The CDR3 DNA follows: TGCGCCAGCAGCCCGGGACAGGGGGACACCGGGGAGCTGTTTTTT. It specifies CASSPGQGDTGELFF.